This entry lists 19 T cell receptor beta chains sequenced from one sample in a study of OX40 agonist ivuxolimab in advanced cancers. This table comes from immunoSEQ multiplex PCR, and its TCRdb copy is limited to in-frame clones, with some not included. The data contain 55,000 to 65,000 clones, 92% of them singletons. The source was CD4+ or CD8+ T cells sorted from blood, collected in a trial of the OX40 agonist ivuxolimab. The receptors come from an adult with an advanced solid tumor such as melanoma, head and neck, liver or kidney cancer.

The CDR3 loop reads CAISESLGSRDYGYTF. The DNA of the CDR3 is TGTGCCATCAGTGAGTCGTTAGGGTCACGGGACTATGGCTACACCTTC. V and J are TRBV10-3 and TRBJ1-2; no clear D gene. The germline CDR1 and CDR2 sequences are ENHRY and SYGVKD. The CDR3 is made up of 16 amino acids. The ends were cut back, 0 bases at V and 3 bases at J, with 14 bases in the middle.

The CDR3 DNA follows: TGTGCCAGCAGTTTAGAGCGGGGGGTTCTCACAGATACGCAGTATTTT. This encodes CASSLERGVLTDTQYF. The rearrangement joins TRBV28 to TRBJ2-3; 9 bases align to TRBD2. This CDR3 has 16 amino acids. Trimming removed 2 bases from V and 2 bases from J; junction bases left unmatched: 5. Germline lookup yields CDR1 MDHEN and CDR2 SYDVKM.

The chain is built from TRBV30 and TRBJ2-3; weak D call: TRBD2 (6 bases). Germline V gives CDR1 GTSNPN, CDR2 SVGIG (reference sequence). V lost 0 bases to trimming and J lost 6 bases, with 13 bases between them. The length of the CDR3 is 14 residues. The CDR3 here is CAWSVRGWGDTQYF. CDR3 nucleotides: TGTGCCTGGAGTGTACGGGGGTGGGGCGATACGCAGTATTTT.

The chain carries TRBV12-5 and TRBJ2-1; D is ambiguous. V was cut by 2 bases and J by 5 bases, with 13 bases left in between. Looked up from germline, CDR1 is LGHNT and CDR2 is FRNRAP. The CDR3 length is 15 residues. The CDR3 here is CASGLPLDPNNEQFF. The CDR3, as DNA: TGTGCTAGTGGTTTGCCCCTCGACCCAAACAATGAGCAGTTCTTC.

The CDR3 is CASSALQPTGELFF. The CDR3 DNA follows: TGTGCCAGCAGCGCTCTACAGCCCACCGGGGAGCTGTTTTTT. The chain recombines TRBV9 with TRBJ2-2; D not certain. The germline V gene has CDR1 SGDLS and CDR2 YYNGEE. With 3 bases removed from V and 4 bases from J, the gap between germline ends came to 10 bases. CDR3 length: 14 amino acids.

This clone was detected once. The chain couples TRBV4-2 to TRBJ2-1; 11 bases are a match to TRBD2. J was trimmed by 7 bases and V by 0 bases; bases with no gene match: 8. Looked up from germline, CDR1 is LGHNA and CDR2 is YNFKEQ. CDR3 length equals 17 residues. CDR3 in DNA: TGTGCCAGCAGCCAAGACGGCGGGCTAGCGGGAGGTAATGAGCAGTTCTTC. It yields the protein CASSQDGGLAGGNEQFF.

V gene TRBV28 combines with J gene TRBJ1-2; 7 positions match TRBD1. V trimming: 5 bases; J trimming: 2 bases; junction bases outside the gene matches: 5. Germline V gene lookup returns CDR1 MDHEN and CDR2 SYDVKM. CDR3 size: 14 residues. CDR3 sequence: CASSRTGRNYGYTF. The CDR3, as DNA: TGTGCCAGCAGTAGGACAGGCCGAAACTATGGCTACACCTTC.

The chain combines TRBV28 with TRBJ2-4; 7 bases fit TRBD1. Unmatched junction bases numbered 5, after V lost 6 bases and J lost 6 bases. CDR3 length equals 13 residues. Germline lookup yields CDR1 MDHEN and CDR2 SYDVKM. The CDR3 region is CASSLTGINIQYF. CDR3 bases: TGTGCCAGCAGCTTGACAGGGATAAACATTCAGTACTTC.

This chain uses TRBV29-1 with TRBJ2-1; D not resolved. This CDR3 comprises 15 residues. CDR1 is SQVTM and CDR2 is ANQGSEA in the germline V gene. Trimming removed 7 bases from V and 4 bases from J, with 20 bases in between. This CDR3 is CSARTGWVGYNEQFF. DNA of the CDR3: TGCAGCGCCCGAACCGGCTGGGTGGGGTACAATGAGCAGTTCTTC.

The chain carries TRBV28 and TRBJ2-1; possible D gene TRBD1, 5 bases. The CDR3 covers 16 residues. Germline V gives CDR1 MDHEN, CDR2 SYDVKM. Trimming took 1 base from V and 2 from J, leaving 12 bases between them. In nucleotides, the CDR3 is TGTGCCAGCAGTTTATCGGTGGACAAAACCTACAATGAGCAGTTCTTC. This encodes CASSLSVDKTYNEQFF. Variable domain in full (rest from reference TRBV28 and TRBJ2-1): DVKVTQSSRYLVKRTGEKVFLECVQDMDHENMFWYRQDPGLGLRLIYFSYDVKMKEKGDIPEGYSVSREKKERFSLILESASTNQTSMYLCASSLSVDKTYNEQFFGPGTRLTVL.

The rearrangement uses TRBV7-6 and TRBJ2-1; D gene ambiguous. The germline V gene has CDR1 SGHVS and CDR2 FNYEAQ. CDR3 size: 12 residues. The V gene lost 1 base and the J gene lost 5 bases, with 3 bases spanning the gap. This CDR3 reads CASSLGNNEQFF. DNA of the CDR3: TGTGCCAGCAGCTTAGGCAACAATGAGCAGTTCTTC.

The chain has TRBV21-1 and TRBJ2-7; the table's D call TRBD2 went unverified against the DNA. TRBV21-1 is deemed a pseudogene. The CDR3 is made up of 14 amino acids. This CDR3 is CASSPAGEPYEQYF. For the CDR3, the DNA is TGTGCCAGCAGCCCAGCGGGGGAACCCTACGAGCAGTACTTC.

V gene TRBV30 combines with J gene TRBJ2-2; D call uncertain. Germline V lookup: CDR1 GTSNPN, CDR2 SVGIG (reference sequence). V was cut by 4 bases and J by 1 base, with 4 bases left in between. This CDR3 contains 12 residues. The CDR3 nucleotides read TGTGCCTGGAAGGGGAACACCGGGGAGCTGTTTTTT. As protein: CAWKGNTGELFF.

The V and J genes are TRBV7-9 and TRBJ1-1; TRBD1 aligns across 8 bases. From germline, CDR1 is SEHNR and CDR2 FQNEAQ (reference sequence). Trimming cost V 5 bases and J 3 bases; bases outside gene matches: 8. The CDR3 length is 15 residues. The DNA of the CDR3 is TGTGCCAGCAGCCTATCGACAGGGGTAGACACTGAAGCTTTCTTT. The encoded protein is CASSLSTGVDTEAFF.

This clone was seen just once. This chain joins TRBV19 and TRBJ1-4; D gene uncertain. Trimming left V 10 bases short and J 3 bases short, with 18 bases between. Germline values: CDR1 LNHDA, CDR2 SQIVND (reference sequence). The CDR3 extends over 15 amino acids. CDR3 sequence (DNA): TGTGCCACTCACGACCCGAGACAACCTAATGAAAAACTGTTTTTT. It encodes CATHDPRQPNEKLFF.

This clone has just one count. The J gene is TRBJ1-3, the V gene TRBV4-1; D is perhaps TRBD1 (5 bases). The CDR3 is 14 residues long. CDR1 and CDR2 from the germline V gene are MGHRA and YSYEKL. The V gene lost 1 base and the J gene lost 2 bases, with 6 bases spanning the gap. Written as DNA, the CDR3 is TGCGCCAGCAGCCAAGTCAGGGCTGGAAACACCATATATTTT. Translation gives CASSQVRAGNTIYF.

The CDR3 here is CASSYQGSRDTQYF. The CDR3 nucleotides are TGTGCCAGCAGTTACCAAGGCTCAAGAGATACGCAGTATTTT. The chain employs TRBV6-5 and TRBJ2-3, with unresolved D. Germline CDR1 MNHEY, CDR2 SVGAGI. Trimming shortened V by 2 bases and J by 5 bases, and 11 bases separated the two germline ends. The CDR3 is 14 residues long.

The CDR3 coding sequence is TGTGCCAGCAGTGAAGATCCCGGGGAACCCTCGTACACGGGGACGCAGTATTTT. Translated: CASSEDPGEPSYTGTQYF. This sequence joins TRBV2 and TRBJ2-3; D possibly corresponds to TRBD2 (5 bases). Germline CDR1 is SNHLY and CDR2 is FYNNEI. The CDR3 consists of 18 residues. The V end lost 1 base, the J end lost 9 bases, and 26 bases lay between the germline ends.

V usage is TRBV15 and J usage is TRBJ1-2; D might be TRBD1 (5 bases). Germline assignment: CDR1 LNHNV and CDR2 YYDKDF (reference sequence). Between the trimmed V and J ends, which lost 0 bases and 4 bases, there was a span of 18 bases. CDR3 length equals 17 residues. CDR3 sequence (DNA): TGTGCCACCAGCAGAGATAGAATCAGCGTCGGGGGCTATGGCTACACCTTC. Translation: CATSRDRISVGGYGYTF.